This TCR beta chain was sequenced in a study of T cell responses to AZD1222 COVID-19 vaccine. TCRdb keeps only in-frame clones here, not all; method: immunoSEQ multiplex PCR. The data hold about 130,000 clones, with about nine tenths observed a single time. The CDR3 is made up of 12 amino acids. V lost 4 bases to trimming and J lost 4 bases, with 7 bases between them. Per germline, CDR1 MDHEN and CDR2 SYDVKM. Study-level results: Per reports, nearly half of all spike-specific TCRs target regions that are unmutated in variants. Sampling that yielded the repertoires occurred only after the peak T cell response. Only 5 or 6 people who got AZD1222 tested seropositive at baseline.

With regard to this clone: Its antigen remains unknown.

This chain connects TRBV28 to TRBJ1-2; maybe TRBD1 (5 bases). The source was peripheral blood, collected on day 0 of AZD1222 vaccination. The sequence was obtained from an adult in good health. CDR3 residues: CASSWGGYGYTF. The CDR3, as DNA: TGTGCCAGCAGTTGGGGGGGCTATGGCTACACCTTC.